The clone carrying this TCR beta chain has a single count. Germline V gives CDR1 MNHEY, CDR2 SVGAGI. Trimming removed 8 bases from V and 5 bases from J, with 15 bases in between. The length of the CDR3 is 13 residues. This entry is derived from a study of blood T cell repertoires in COVID-19. For recovered donors of Cohort 3, there were two negative PCRs, clearance, or symptom resolution. Only in-frame clones appear in the TCRdb table, and some are missing; sequencing was by immunoSEQ multiplex PCR. The table lists approximately 350,000 clones, more than 80% of them singletons. This TCR was recovered from a man younger than 35 who had recovered from COVID-19. The rearrangement links TRBV6-5 to TRBJ1-1; D uncertain. Sequences were obtained from PBMCs or T cells enriched from blood (not recorded which). CDR3 residues: CASQNAERTEAFF. CDR3 DNA: TGTGCCAGCCAGAACGCCGAGAGGACTGAAGCTTTCTTT.